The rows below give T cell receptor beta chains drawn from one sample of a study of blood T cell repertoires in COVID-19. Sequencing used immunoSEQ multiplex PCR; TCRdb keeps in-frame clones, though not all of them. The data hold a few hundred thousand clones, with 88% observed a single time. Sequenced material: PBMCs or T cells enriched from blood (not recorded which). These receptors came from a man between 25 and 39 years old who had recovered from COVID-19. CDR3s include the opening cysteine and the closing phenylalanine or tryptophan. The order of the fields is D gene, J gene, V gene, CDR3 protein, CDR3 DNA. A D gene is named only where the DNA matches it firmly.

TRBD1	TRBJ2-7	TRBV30	CAWSVQGANEQYF	TGTGCCTGGAGTGTACAGGGGGCAAACGAGCAGTACTTC
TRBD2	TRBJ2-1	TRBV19	CASSIVGTSGGIDEQFF	TGTGCCAGTAGTATAGTTGGGACTAGCGGGGGCATAGATGAGCAGTTCTTC
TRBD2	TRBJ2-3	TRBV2	CASSSRLAGATDTQYF	TGTGCCAGCTCATCCCGACTAGCGGGGGCTACAGATACGCAGTATTTT
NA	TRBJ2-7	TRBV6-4	CASSDPRNEQYF	TGTGCCAGCAGTGACCCTAGGAACGAGCAGTACTTC
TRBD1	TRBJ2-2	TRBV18	CASSPMTGYTGELFF	TGTGCCAGCTCACCAATGACAGGGTACACCGGGGAGCTGTTTTTT
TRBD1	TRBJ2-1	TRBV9	CASSVGTGHEQFF	TGTGCCAGCAGCGTAGGGACAGGGCATGAGCAGTTCTTC
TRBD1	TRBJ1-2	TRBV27	CASSPADRILYGYTF	TGTGCCAGCAGTCCGGCGGACAGGATTCTCTATGGCTACACCTTC
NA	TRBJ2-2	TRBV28	CASSRRGTASGELFF	TGTGCCAGCAGCCGCAGGGGAACCGCTTCCGGGGAGCTGTTTTTT
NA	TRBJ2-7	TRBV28	CASSFFGGGSYEQYF	TGTGCCAGCAGTTTCTTTGGGGGAGGCTCCTACGAGCAGTACTTC
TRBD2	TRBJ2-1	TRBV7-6	CASSSATSGGGNEQFF	TGTGCCAGCAGCTCAGCAACTAGCGGGGGGGGCAATGAGCAGTTCTTC
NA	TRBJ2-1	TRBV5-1	CASSLVGRKNNEQFF	TGCGCCAGCAGCTTGGTGGGCAGGAAAAACAATGAGCAGTTCTTC
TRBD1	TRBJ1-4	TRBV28	CASSTSGTGATNEKLFF	TGTGCCAGCAGTACCTCCGGGACAGGGGCAACTAATGAAAAACTGTTTTTT
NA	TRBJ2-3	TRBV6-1	CASSEGGRGSADTQYF	TGTGCCAGCAGTGAAGGAGGTCGTGGTAGCGCAGATACGCAGTATTTT
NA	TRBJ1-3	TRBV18	CASSPKRSIESGNTIYF	TGTGCCAGCTCACCTAAGCGCAGCATTGAGTCTGGAAACACCATATATTTT
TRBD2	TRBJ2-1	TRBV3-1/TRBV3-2	CASSPSPLAGGPDEQFF	TGTGCCAGCAGCCCGTCCCCACTAGCGGGGGGGCCCGATGAGCAGTTCTTC
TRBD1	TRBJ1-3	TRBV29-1	CSVVDRLSSGNTIYF	TGCAGCGTGGTGGACAGGCTGAGCTCTGGAAACACCATATATTTT
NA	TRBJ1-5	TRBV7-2	CASSSQSTGHNQPQHF	TGTGCCAGCAGCTCCCAATCGACAGGCCACAATCAGCCCCAGCATTTT
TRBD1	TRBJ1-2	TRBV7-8	CASSLYGTGLNYGYTF	TGTGCCAGCAGCTTATATGGGACAGGGCTTAACTATGGCTACACCTTC
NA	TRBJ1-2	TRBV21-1	CASSSRDRESLGGYTF	TGTGCCAGCAGCAGCCGGGACAGGGAGTCGTTAGGAGGCTACACCTTC
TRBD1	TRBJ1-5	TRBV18	CASSPQGVRGNQPQHF	TGTGCCAGCTCACCGCAGGGGGTTAGGGGCAATCAGCCCCAGCATTTT